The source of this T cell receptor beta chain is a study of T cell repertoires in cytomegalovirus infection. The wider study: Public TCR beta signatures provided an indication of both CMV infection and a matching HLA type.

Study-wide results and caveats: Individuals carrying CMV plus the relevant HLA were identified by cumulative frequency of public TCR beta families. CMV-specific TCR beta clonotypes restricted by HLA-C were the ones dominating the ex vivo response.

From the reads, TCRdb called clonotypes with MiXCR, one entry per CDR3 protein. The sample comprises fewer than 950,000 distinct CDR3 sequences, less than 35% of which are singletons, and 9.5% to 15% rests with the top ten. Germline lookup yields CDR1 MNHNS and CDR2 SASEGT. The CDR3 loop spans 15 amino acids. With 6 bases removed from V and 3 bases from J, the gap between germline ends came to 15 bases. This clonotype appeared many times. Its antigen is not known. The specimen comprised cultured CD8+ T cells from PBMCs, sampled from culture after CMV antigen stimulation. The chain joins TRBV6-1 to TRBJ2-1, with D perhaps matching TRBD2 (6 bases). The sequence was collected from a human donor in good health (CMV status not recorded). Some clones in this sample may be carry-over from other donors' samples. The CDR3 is CASSPEDGGYNEQFF. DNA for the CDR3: TGTGCCAGCAGCCCAGAGGACGGGGGCTACAATGAGCAGTTCTTC.